This record covers a single T cell receptor (beta chain). Its antigen is unidentified. The CDR3 contains 14 residues. Trimming removed 4 bases from V and 4 bases from J, with 11 bases in between. Per the germline V gene, CDR1 is SGDLS and CDR2 is YYNGEE. Sequenced by immunoSEQ multiplex PCR; TCRdb stores in-frame clones only, minus some. The data contain fewer than 95,000 clones, 85% to 95% of them seen just once; the ten biggest clones take up roughly 0.43%. These data are taken from a study of graft-versus-host responses after intestinal transplantation. At the level of the study: Anti-thymocyte globulin induction preceded two to four years of tacrolimus and steroid maintenance in all recipients.

This rearrangement joins TRBV9 to TRBJ1-4; D remains unclear. Sequences were derived from unstimulated CD8+ T cells sorted from spleen or lymph node cells, sampled before transplant. The clonotype was recovered from a human donor who was the organ donor for an intestinal transplant. CDR3 amino acids: CASSLHGGNEKLFF. The CDR3 DNA reads as TGTGCCAGCAGCCTCCATGGAGGTAATGAAAAACTGTTTTTT. Together with reference TRBV9 and TRBJ1-4, the CDR3 gives the full variable domain: DSGVTQTPKHLITATGQRVTLRCSPRSGDLSVYWYQQSLDQGLQFLIQYYNGEERAKGNILERFSAQQFPDLHSELNLSSLELGDSALYFCASSLHGGNEKLFFGSGTQLSVL.